Each of the 24 T cell receptor beta chains below was sequenced from the same sample in a study of cytomegalovirus exposure and HLA in healthy donors. The PCR had 60 Vbeta and 13 Jbeta primers. Measured with immunoSEQ multiplex PCR; TCRdb has only the in-frame clones, and not every one. The data show roughly 180,000 clones, with 70% to 85% seen just once and around 1.2% held by the top ten. Material: PBMCs. Source of these receptors: a girl aged 2 to 10 in good health and CMV-seropositive.

This clone was seen a few times. The V gene is TRBV4-2, the J gene TRBJ1-2; 7 nucleotides agree with TRBD1. V shed 5 bases, J shed 4 bases, and the junction held 7 bases outside the gene matches. Germline CDR1 and CDR2: LGHNA and YNFKEQ. The CDR3 has 14 residues. CDR3 DNA sequence: TGTGCCAGCAGCTACAACCGGGACAGCTATGGCTACACCTTC. Translating it yields CASSYNRDSYGYTF.

The chain employs TRBV2 and TRBJ2-1; TRBD1 is a possible D gene (6 bases). This CDR3 has 13 residues. The germline CDR1 and CDR2 sequences are SNHLY and FYNNEI. V lost 7 bases, J lost 5 bases, and 12 bases lay in between. CDR3 in amino acids: CASNPGDNNEQFF. The CDR3 bases are TGTGCCAGCAACCCCGGGGACAACAATGAGCAGTTCTTC.

The CDR3, as DNA: TGTGCCAGCAGCCTTAGGACAGGGAGCTCCTACAATGAGCAGTTCTTC. Translation gives CASSLRTGSSYNEQFF. The rearrangement uses TRBV5-4 and TRBJ2-1, with 8 bases identical to TRBD1. Germline loops: CDR1 SGHNT, CDR2 YYREEE (reference sequence). J lost 0 bases, V lost 4 bases, and 6 bases had no gene match. CDR3 length: 16 residues.

The rearrangement uses TRBV11-3 and TRBJ2-6; 10 bases fit TRBD1. The J segment lost 2 bases and the V segment lost 2 bases, leaving 3 bases of the junction unmatched. Germline values: CDR1 SGHNT, CDR2 YENEEA. The CDR3 is 17 residues long. CDR3 sequence reads: CASSLRDRGPGANVLTF. The CDR3, as DNA: TGTGCCAGCAGCTTAAGGGACAGGGGCCCTGGGGCCAACGTCCTGACTTTC.

The chain carries TRBV28 and TRBJ2-3; D not certain. Germline V gene data show CDR1 as MDHEN and CDR2 as SYDVKM. This CDR3 contains 16 residues. V lost 5 bases, J lost 2 bases, and 17 bases lay in between. The CDR3 nucleotides are TGTGCCAGCAGTCCCTATATGAAGCGCTACACAGATACGCAGTATTTT. Translation gives CASSPYMKRYTDTQYF.

The chain recombines TRBV6-5 with TRBJ2-1; perhaps TRBD2 as D (7 bases). Germline V gene data show CDR1 as MNHEY and CDR2 as SVGAGI. V shed 2 bases and J shed 5 bases, with 13 bases lying between them. The CDR3 has 15 residues. CDR3 in amino acids: CASSYRGGPNNEQFF. In nucleotides, the CDR3 is TGTGCCAGCAGTTACAGGGGGGGACCCAACAATGAGCAGTTCTTC.

The rearrangement links TRBV6-6 to TRBJ1-1; TRBD1 might be the D (6 bases). Trimming shortened V by 0 bases and J by 8 bases, and 10 bases separated the two germline ends. The CDR3 has 13 residues. Per germline, CDR1 MNHNY and CDR2 SVGAGI (reference sequence). The CDR3 loop reads CASSYSSGGEAFF. CDR3 sequence (DNA): TGTGCCAGCAGTTACTCCTCGGGGGGCGAAGCTTTCTTT.

In this sample, this clone turned up a few times. This sequence joins TRBV27 and TRBJ1-1; 8 bases agree with TRBD1. This CDR3 comprises 13 residues. Losses at the gene ends were 6 bases for V and 2 bases for J; bases not matched to a gene: 2. CDR1 and CDR2 (germline): MNHEY, SMNVEV (reference sequence). CDR3 DNA: TGTGCCAGCAGAGGACAGGGTAACACTGAAGCTTTCTTT. It translates to CASRGQGNTEAFF.

The chain recombines TRBV6-5 with TRBJ1-3; no clear D gene. This CDR3 comprises 14 residues. Trimming took 7 bases from V and 4 from J, leaving 14 bases between them. Looked up from germline, CDR1 is MNHEY and CDR2 is SVGAGI. The CDR3 DNA reads as TGTGCCAGCACCGCAGGCGGGGTAGGAAACACCATATATTTT. Its protein product is CASTAGGVGNTIYF.

The rearrangement links TRBV9 to TRBJ2-1, with 7 nucleotides matching TRBD2. The CDR3 sequence is 13 residues long. Germline CDR1 reads SGDLS; CDR2 reads YYNGEE. V shed 4 bases, J shed 6 bases, and the junction held 4 bases outside the gene matches. The CDR3 sequence is CASSTGGGNEQFF. The CDR3 DNA reads as TGTGCCAGCAGCACGGGGGGTGGCAATGAGCAGTTCTTC.

J is TRBJ1-4 and V is TRBV7-3, with 10 bases lining up with TRBD1. The CDR3 contains 15 residues. CDR1 and CDR2 (germline): SGHTA, FQGTGA. With 2 bases clipped from V and 4 bases from J, the junction kept 1 base outside the gene matches. The CDR3 DNA is TGTGCCAGCAGCTTAGGGACAGGGGTTAATGAAAAACTGTTTTTT. Its translation: CASSLGTGVNEKLFF.

This clone was found once. The V call is TRBV9, the J call TRBJ2-1; the match to TRBD2 covers 8 bases. Losses at the gene ends were 3 bases for V and 7 bases for J; bases not matched to a gene: 12. The germline gives CDR1 SGDLS, CDR2 YYNGEE. This CDR3 contains 16 residues. The CDR3 region is CASSDNQREIPNEQFF. CDR3 coding DNA: TGTGCCAGCAGCGATAACCAGCGGGAGATTCCTAATGAGCAGTTCTTC.

The J gene is TRBJ1-3, the V gene TRBV19, with D hard to call. The germline CDR1 and CDR2 sequences are LNHDA and SQIVND (reference sequence). V lost 7 bases, J lost 1 base, and 14 bases lay in between. The CDR3 loop spans 15 amino acids. The CDR3 protein is CASNYAVASGNTIYF. CDR3 bases: TGTGCCAGTAACTACGCAGTGGCGTCTGGAAACACCATATATTTT.

The rearrangement uses TRBV7-3 and TRBJ2-1; 12 bases line up with TRBD2. Unmatched junction bases numbered 11, after V lost 5 bases and J lost 9 bases. The CDR3 extends over 16 amino acids. The germline CDR1 and CDR2 sequences are SGHTA and FQGTGA. CDR3 bases: TGTGCCAGCAGCCCAACGACTAGCGGGAGCTCTAGTGAGCAGTTCTTC. Its translation: CASSPTTSGSSSEQFF. Full variable domain (outside the CDR3, taken from reference TRBV7-3 and TRBJ2-1): GAGVSQTPSNKVTEKGKYVELRCDPISGHTALYWYRQSLGQGPEFLIYFQGTGAADDSGLPNDRFFAVRPEGSVSTLKIQRTERGDSAVYLCASSPTTSGSSSEQFFGPGTRLTVL.

In this sample, this clone turned up a few times. V gene TRBV5-1 combines with J gene TRBJ1-4, with D possibly being TRBD1 (6 bases). Looked up from germline, CDR1 is SGHRS and CDR2 is YFSETQ. The CDR3 is 14 residues long. V dropped 4 bases and J dropped 6 bases, with 13 bases sitting between them. The CDR3 protein is CASSNGTTDEKLFF. The CDR3 DNA reads as TGCGCCAGCAGCAACGGGACAACGGATGAAAAACTGTTTTTT.

Only one count was recorded for this clone. The rearrangement links TRBV7-9 to TRBJ2-1, with TRBD2 as a possible D gene (6 bases). Germline loops: CDR1 SEHNR, CDR2 FQNEAQ (reference sequence). The CDR3 contains 13 residues. The V and J ends lost 8 bases and 7 bases respectively, with 15 bases between them. CDR3 sequence (DNA): TGTGCCAGCGTGGAGGGCCTCGCGAATGAGCAGTTCTTC. As protein: CASVEGLANEQFF.

This chain links TRBV7-8 with TRBJ2-7; D is undetermined. Trimming left V 1 base short and J 5 bases short, with 15 bases between. This CDR3 has 15 amino acids. CDR1 is SGHVS, CDR2 FQNEAQ, per germline. CDR3 coding DNA: TGTGCCAGCAGCTTAGATCGAGCGAGGAGCCACGAGCAGTACTTC. Its translation: CASSLDRARSHEQYF.

The chain is built from TRBV6-6 and TRBJ1-6; TRBD1 might be the D (6 bases). CDR1 and CDR2 from the germline V gene are MNHNY and SVGAGI (reference sequence). The CDR3 is 14 amino acids. V was shortened by 5 bases and J by 5 bases, with 10 bases between the two germline ends. The CDR3: CASSHRENNSPLHF. The CDR3 DNA reads as TGTGCCAGCAGTCACAGGGAGAATAATTCACCCCTCCACTTT.

This clone was counted a few times. V usage is TRBV25-1 and J usage is TRBJ1-6, with 9 nucleotides matching TRBD1. The CDR3 spans 15 residues. CDR1 is MGHDK and CDR2 is SYGVNS in the germline V gene. The J segment lost 7 bases and the V segment lost 4 bases, leaving 5 bases of the junction unmatched. CDR3 in amino acids: CASSGTGTGNSPLHF. The CDR3 DNA sequence: TGTGCCAGCAGTGGTACCGGGACAGGGAATTCACCCCTCCACTTT.

The chain uses TRBV15 and TRBJ1-4, with D possibly TRBD1 on 5 matching bases. V gave up 0 bases and J gave up 8 bases, with 19 bases separating them. This CDR3 has 17 residues. The germline CDR1 and CDR2 sequences are LNHNV and YYDKDF (reference sequence). CDR3 DNA: TGTGCCACCAGCAGAGAGAAACGTGGGGGGGGTTTGGAAAAACTGTTTTTT. Translated: CATSREKRGGGLEKLFF.

J is TRBJ1-5 and V is TRBV28; 7 bases match TRBD1. Germline lookup yields CDR1 MDHEN and CDR2 SYDVKM. The CDR3 runs 14 residues. Trimming cost V 6 bases and J 2 bases; bases outside gene matches: 4. As DNA, the CDR3 is TGTGCCAGCAGAATAGGGACAGGCAATCAGCCCCAGCATTTT. This gives the protein CASRIGTGNQPQHF.

This chain links TRBV11-3 with TRBJ2-7; 7 bases agree with TRBD2. Losses at the gene ends were 5 bases for V and 5 bases for J; bases not matched to a gene: 12. This CDR3 has 15 residues. Germline V lookup: CDR1 SGHNT, CDR2 YENEEA. The CDR3 region has the DNA TGTGCCAGCAGCCCTGGACTAGTGGCTTCACACGAGCAGTACTTC. This sequence encodes CASSPGLVASHEQYF.

The chain links TRBV7-6 to TRBJ1-1; D not resolved. V lost 8 bases to trimming and J lost 4 bases, with 14 bases between them. Germline V gene data show CDR1 as SGHVS and CDR2 as FNYEAQ. The CDR3 runs 13 residues. The CDR3 is CASGGTRATEAFF. In DNA form, the CDR3 reads TGTGCCAGCGGCGGAACTAGGGCCACTGAAGCTTTCTTT.

This sequence joins TRBV6-1 and TRBJ1-1; no firm D call. Germline CDR1 and CDR2: MNHNS and SASEGT. The CDR3 contains 12 residues. The ends were cut back, 5 bases at V and 0 bases at J, with 4 bases in the middle. The CDR3 reads CASSSVNTEAFF. CDR3 bases: TGTGCCAGCAGTTCGGTGAACACTGAAGCTTTCTTT.